Listed here are 32 T cell receptor beta chains from one sample, sequenced in a study of beta chain features in type 1 diabetes (dated by TCRdb to the late 2010s). Libraries came from the immunoSEQ multiplex PCR assay. The entire isolated RNA was reverse transcribed using the High Capacity cDNA Reverse Transcription Kit, and thus expressed TCRB transcripts were sequenced. The source is immuneACCESS, and TCRdb retained only in-frame sequences with V and J called. Part of the clones is not carried over; for the studies checked, unresolved V genes explain less than half of this, and the remainder is unexplained. Recorded for this sample are 300,000 to 450,000 clones; around 12% of them occurred a single time. Roughly 0.017% of the sample lies in the top ten. Sample: naive CD4+ T cells from blood. Interpreted using the paper, the cell subset or site label stands for: true naive CD4+ T cells. The source is a man aged 18 to 30 in good health.

This clone was detected a few times. V and J are TRBV7-9 and TRBJ1-1; D might be TRBD1 (5 bases). V lost 5 bases and J 5 bases, leaving 18 bases between the germline ends. CDR1 and CDR2 from the germline V gene are SEHNR and FQNEAQ (reference sequence). CDR3 size: 15 residues. The CDR3 loop reads CASSPGGLLGTEAFF. The DNA for the CDR3 is TGTGCCAGCAGCCCTGGGGGGTTGTTGGGAACTGAAGCTTTCTTT.

This clone was seen a few times. The J gene is TRBJ2-2, the V gene TRBV15; D is unclear. CDR1 is LNHNV and CDR2 is YYDKDF in the germline V gene (reference sequence). CDR3 size: 15 residues. V shed 0 bases and J shed 6 bases, with 11 bases lying between them. CDR3: CATSRDGSRAGELFF. In nucleotides, the CDR3 is TGTGCCACCAGCAGAGACGGCTCTCGGGCCGGGGAGCTGTTTTTT.

This clone was seen more than once but under ten times. The chain has TRBV7-2 and TRBJ2-7, with unresolved D. The CDR3 has 12 amino acids. Germline V gene data show CDR1 as SGHTA and CDR2 as FQGNSA. V lost 5 bases and J 6 bases, leaving 11 bases between the germline ends. DNA for the CDR3: TGTGCCAGCAGCGACCGGGTTCTCGAGCAGTACTTC. Translating gives CASSDRVLEQYF.

The chain uses TRBV30 and TRBJ1-3; 7 nucleotides align to TRBD1. This CDR3 has 15 residues. The germline V gene has CDR1 GTSNPN and CDR2 SVGIG (reference sequence). J gave up 0 bases and V 5 bases, and 7 bases lay outside the gene matches. In DNA form, the CDR3 reads TGTGCCTGGGTAAAGACAGGGCTCTCTGGAAACACCATATATTTT. Translation: CAWVKTGLSGNTIYF.

The chain employs TRBV28 and TRBJ2-7; TRBD1 matches 11 bases. CDR1 and CDR2 (germline): MDHEN, SYDVKM. The CDR3 is made up of 16 amino acids. Trimming removed 2 bases from V and 7 bases from J; junction bases left unmatched: 10. The CDR3 DNA is TGTGCCAGCAGTTTACCTAGGACAGGGGGCATGGAGGAGCAGTACTTC. The encoded protein is CASSLPRTGGMEEQYF.

This clone was observed a few times. V gene TRBV14 combines with J gene TRBJ1-1; a weak D match, TRBD1 (6 bases). The V and J ends lost 0 bases and 5 bases respectively, with 16 bases between them. CDR3 size: 16 residues. In germline, CDR1 is SGHDN, CDR2 FVKESK. CDR3 amino acids: CASSQEGSGGATEAFF. CDR3 DNA sequence: TGTGCCAGCAGCCAAGAGGGAAGCGGGGGGGCAACTGAAGCTTTCTTT. Full variable domain (missing parts from reference TRBV14 and TRBJ1-1): EAGVTQFPSHSVIEKGQTVTLRCDPISGHDNLYWYRRVMGKEIKFLLHFVKESKQDESGMPNNRFLAERTGGTYSTLKVQPAELEDSGVYFCASSQEGSGGATEAFFGQGTRLTVV.

This chain uses TRBV7-2 with TRBJ1-6; 9 bases are a match to TRBD1. The germline CDR1 and CDR2 sequences are SGHTA and FQGNSA. The ends lost 2 bases at V and 10 bases at J; junction bases unmatched: 12. There are 17 residues in the CDR3. The CDR3 sequence is CASSLTVQGAGGSPLHF. The CDR3 DNA reads as TGTGCCAGCAGCTTAACCGTACAGGGGGCAGGTGGCTCACCCCTCCACTTT.

This chain uses TRBV4-3 with TRBJ2-1; unclear D gene. Germline CDR1 reads LGHNA; CDR2 reads YSLEER. The V end was cut by 0 bases, the J end by 5 bases, with 8 bases between. This CDR3 contains 14 residues. CDR3 sequence reads: CASSQDLTNNEQFF. The CDR3 nucleotides are TGCGCCAGCAGCCAAGACCTTACTAACAATGAGCAGTTCTTC.

This clone has just a few counts. This rearrangement joins TRBV6-6 to TRBJ1-4, with 7 bases identical to TRBD1. In germline, CDR1 is MNHNY, CDR2 SVGAGI (reference sequence). V dropped 10 bases and J dropped 5; count of bases not matched to a gene: 7. The CDR3 has 13 amino acids. CDR3 loop: CANSGQLNEKLFF. In DNA, the CDR3 is TGTGCCAACTCGGGACAGCTAAATGAAAAACTGTTTTTT.

This clone appeared a few times. The chain is built from TRBV5-4 and TRBJ2-2, with TRBD1 matching 10 bases. V lost 7 bases to trimming and J lost 8 bases; unmatched junction nucleotides: 11. Germline lookup yields CDR1 SGHNT and CDR2 YYREEE (reference sequence). CDR3 length: 15 residues. CDR3 residues: CASGELGQGMGELFF. For the CDR3, the DNA is TGTGCCAGCGGTGAATTGGGACAGGGGATGGGGGAGCTGTTTTTT. Filled out from reference TRBV5-4 and TRBJ2-2, the complete variable domain reads ETGVTQSPTHLIKTRGQQVTLRCSSQSGHNTVSWYQQALGQGPQFIFQYYREEENGRGNFPPRFSGLQFPNYSSELNVNALELDDSALYLCASGELGQGMGELFFGEGSRLTVL.

This clone was counted a few times. The chain joins TRBV11-2 to TRBJ2-2, with TRBD1 matching over 10 bases. This CDR3 is 16 amino acids long. Germline CDR1 reads SGHAT; CDR2 reads FQNNGV. J lost 6 bases, V lost 5 bases, and 9 bases had no gene match. The DNA for the CDR3 is TGTGCCAGCAGCCTCCGACAGGGGGCTTCATCCGGGGAGCTGTTTTTT. Amino acids: CASSLRQGASSGELFF. Full variable domain (remainder filled in from reference TRBV11-2 and TRBJ2-2): EAGVAQSPRYKIIEKRQSVAFWCNPISGHATLYWYQQILGQGPKLLIQFQNNGVVDDSQLPKDRFSAERLKGVDSTLKIQPAKLEDSAVYLCASSLRQGASSGELFFGEGSRLTVL.

In this sample, this clone turned up a few times. The chain links TRBV7-9 to TRBJ2-6; D perhaps matches TRBD2 (5 bases). From germline, CDR1 is SEHNR and CDR2 FQNEAQ (reference sequence). V was trimmed by 1 base and J by 5 bases, leaving 12 bases between them. The CDR3 extends over 16 amino acids. CDR3 residues: CASSLEFGVRANVLTF. The CDR3 nucleotides read TGTGCCAGCAGCTTAGAGTTCGGGGTTAGGGCCAACGTCCTGACTTTC.

The table lists this clone with a few counts. This sequence joins TRBV28 and TRBJ2-1; 10 positions match TRBD2. The germline gives CDR1 MDHEN, CDR2 SYDVKM. The trim removed 6 bases at V and 1 base at J, leaving 9 bases unmatched. The CDR3 is 17 amino acids. Here the CDR3 reads CASRGASGSLSYNEQFF. DNA of the CDR3: TGTGCCAGCAGGGGGGCTAGCGGGAGCCTTTCCTACAATGAGCAGTTCTTC.

This clone was found a few times. This chain uses TRBV6-6 with TRBJ2-1; 8 bases map to TRBD2. The CDR3 covers 15 residues. The V and J ends lost 5 bases and 2 bases, in that order; junction bases with no gene match: 5. Germline assignment: CDR1 MNHNY and CDR2 SVGAGI (reference sequence). In DNA form, the CDR3 reads TGTGCCAGCAGTAAAACTAGCGGAGCCTACAATGAGCAGTTCTTC. Amino acid sequence: CASSKTSGAYNEQFF.

This chain links TRBV7-3 with TRBJ1-1; D remains unclear. This CDR3 spans 13 amino acids. Germline lookup yields CDR1 SGHTA and CDR2 FQGTGA. V was trimmed by 5 bases and J by 1 base, leaving 8 bases between them. CDR3 region: CASSLESNTEAFF. CDR3 bases: TGTGCCAGCAGCCTTGAGTCGAACACTGAAGCTTTCTTT. Full variable domain (outside the CDR3, taken from reference TRBV7-3 and TRBJ1-1): GAGVSQTPSNKVTEKGKYVELRCDPISGHTALYWYRQSLGQGPEFLIYFQGTGAADDSGLPNDRFFAVRPEGSVSTLKIQRTERGDSAVYLCASSLESNTEAFFGQGTRLTVV.

The table lists this clone with a few counts. The chain is built from TRBV5-1 and TRBJ2-5; the match to TRBD2 covers 7 bases. CDR1 is SGHRS, CDR2 YFSETQ, per germline. This CDR3 contains 13 residues. V dropped 2 bases and J dropped 5; count of bases not matched to a gene: 3. CDR3 bases: TGCGCCAGCAGCTTTCAGGGAGGGGAGACCCAGTACTTC. It translates to CASSFQGGETQYF.

This sequence joins TRBV30 and TRBJ2-2; D perhaps matches TRBD2 (5 bases). The CDR3 has 13 residues. The germline gives CDR1 GTSNPN, CDR2 SVGIG (reference sequence). Trimming removed 0 bases at V and 8 bases at J, with 10 bases between. Here the CDR3 reads CAWSVLGRGELFF. As DNA, the CDR3 is TGTGCCTGGAGTGTCTTGGGGAGAGGGGAGCTGTTTTTT.

The table lists this clone with a few counts. V and J are TRBV9 and TRBJ2-3; tentatively, D is TRBD1 (6 bases). The CDR3 spans 16 residues. Germline-derived CDR1 and CDR2 are SGDLS and YYNGEE. Trimming removed 0 bases at V and 4 bases at J, with 15 bases between. This CDR3 is CASSVAGTLTSDTQYF. DNA of the CDR3: TGTGCCAGCAGCGTAGCCGGGACACTCACGTCAGATACGCAGTATTTT.

This clone has more than one count but fewer than ten. This rearrangement joins TRBV10-3 to TRBJ2-1; 10 bases are a match to TRBD2. The V gene's germline CDR1 is ENHRY and CDR2 SYGVKD. The CDR3 extends over 16 amino acids. The trim removed 3 bases at V and 5 bases at J, leaving 7 bases unmatched. The CDR3 DNA follows: TGTGCCATCAGTGACCAACTAGCGGGATTAGACAATGAGCAGTTCTTC. Protein product: CAISDQLAGLDNEQFF.

The chain couples TRBV30 to TRBJ2-2; D uncertain. The CDR3 runs 14 residues. Germline CDR1 is GTSNPN and CDR2 is SVGIG (reference sequence). V lost 7 bases and J lost 0, with 12 bases in between. The CDR3 sequence: CAFRGNSNTGELFF. CDR3 nucleotide sequence: TGTGCCTTTCGAGGTAACTCGAACACCGGGGAGCTGTTTTTT.

The genes are TRBV9 and TRBJ2-5; D might be TRBD2 (5 bases). Trimming pared 0 bases from V and 5 bases from J, leaving 11 bases between. The CDR3 consists of 14 residues. CDR1 and CDR2 from the germline V gene are SGDLS and YYNGEE. This chain's CDR3 is CASSVGGLAETQYF. CDR3 DNA sequence: TGTGCCAGCAGCGTAGGAGGGCTCGCTGAGACCCAGTACTTC.

V is TRBV11-2 and J is TRBJ2-2, with D tentatively TRBD2 (6 bases). V lost 1 base and J 1 base, leaving 13 bases between the germline ends. Germline values: CDR1 SGHAT, CDR2 FQNNGV. The CDR3 covers 17 residues. As DNA, the CDR3 is TGTGCCAGCAGCTTAGGCCGGAATAGCGGGAACACCGGGGAGCTGTTTTTT. It codes for CASSLGRNSGNTGELFF.

This clone was recorded a few times. The chain couples TRBV11-2 to TRBJ1-2; 8 bases agree with TRBD1. Germline values: CDR1 SGHAT, CDR2 FQNNGV. With V trimmed by 5 bases and J by 2 bases, 4 bases remained unmatched. The CDR3 spans 14 residues. This CDR3 reads CASSGQGANYGYTF. In DNA, the CDR3 is TGTGCCAGCAGCGGACAGGGCGCCAACTATGGCTACACCTTC.

CDR3 sequence reads: CASSGRGSPYGYTF. The CDR3 nucleotides read TGTGCCAGCAGCGGCAGGGGATCCCCCTATGGCTACACCTTC. This chain connects TRBV4-2 to TRBJ1-2; D possibly corresponds to TRBD1 (6 bases). The V gene's germline CDR1 is LGHNA and CDR2 YNFKEQ. V dropped 5 bases and J dropped 4 bases, with 14 bases sitting between them. The CDR3 covers 14 residues.

This clone was observed a handful of times. This chain links TRBV19 with TRBJ1-2; TRBD1 agrees at 7 bases. V was clipped by 1 base and J by 8 bases; unmatched bases: 7. Germline CDR1 LNHDA, CDR2 SQIVND (reference sequence). This CDR3 spans 14 amino acids. CDR3 in DNA: TGTGCCAGTAGTATAGTCAGGGGGGCGGAAGGCTACACCTTC. Amino acids: CASSIVRGAEGYTF. Full variable domain (outside the CDR3, taken from reference TRBV19 and TRBJ1-2): DGGITQSPKYLFRKEGQNVTLSCEQNLNHDAMYWYRQDPGQGLRLIYYSQIVNDFQKGDIAEGYSVSREKKESFPLTVTSAQKNPTAFYLCASSIVRGAEGYTFGSGTRLTVV.

The chain couples TRBV6-5 to TRBJ2-2; D is possibly TRBD1 (6 bases). The CDR3 covers 14 residues. Germline V gives CDR1 MNHEY, CDR2 SVGAGI. V lost 4 bases to trimming and J lost 1 base, with 7 bases between them. The CDR3 DNA reads TGTGCCAGCAGTTCGGACAGGAACACCGGGGAGCTGTTTTTT. Protein product: CASSSDRNTGELFF.

This clone was counted a single time. This sequence joins TRBV28 and TRBJ1-2, with 9 bases that match TRBD1. Germline V gives CDR1 MDHEN, CDR2 SYDVKM. V gave up 8 bases and J gave up 3 bases; unmatched junction bases: 4. The length of the CDR3 is 13 residues. The CDR3 spells CASRDRGYYGYTF. CDR3 coding DNA: TGTGCCAGCCGCGACAGGGGGTACTATGGCTACACCTTC.

CDR3 sequence (DNA): TGCGCCAGCAGCGCCACCACAGGGGGGACTGAAGCTTTCTTT. Amino acid sequence: CASSATTGGTEAFF. The genes are TRBV5-1 and TRBJ1-1; 8 bases are shared with TRBD1. The V gene end was trimmed by 4 bases and the J gene end by 5 bases; junction bases not matched to a gene: 7. Looked up from germline, CDR1 is SGHRS and CDR2 is YFSETQ. This CDR3 is 14 amino acids long.

The chain has TRBV5-4 and TRBJ1-1, with a tentative D call TRBD1 (5 bases). CDR3 length: 16 amino acids. CDR1 and CDR2 from the germline V gene are SGHNT and YYREEE (reference sequence). V lost 3 bases, J lost 4 bases, and 19 bases lay in between. Here the CDR3 DNA reads TGTGCCAGCAGCTCGGGACTCGGCGCCCAAGGCACTGAAGCTTTCTTT. Translating gives CASSSGLGAQGTEAFF. Based on the CDR3 plus reference TRBV5-4 and TRBJ1-1, the full variable domain is ETGVTQSPTHLIKTRGQQVTLRCSSQSGHNTVSWYQQALGQGPQFIFQYYREEENGRGNFPPRFSGLQFPNYSSELNVNALELDDSALYLCASSSGLGAQGTEAFFGQGTRLTVV.

This chain connects TRBV19 to TRBJ1-1, with no clear D. This CDR3 is 14 amino acids long. V was shortened by 5 bases and J by 1 base, with 11 bases between the two germline ends. Germline V CDR1 and CDR2: LNHDA, SQIVND (reference sequence). CDR3 nucleotides: TGTGCCAGTAGTTGGAGTTCCCCGAACACTGAAGCTTTCTTT. Protein: CASSWSSPNTEAFF.

This clone was recorded a few times. The genes are TRBV28 and TRBJ2-1; TRBD1 agrees at 8 bases. This CDR3 spans 14 amino acids. Trimming removed 3 bases from V and 7 bases from J; junction bases left unmatched: 5. Germline CDR1 reads MDHEN; CDR2 reads SYDVKM. This CDR3 reads CASSFGTGQNEQFF. The CDR3 DNA is TGTGCCAGCAGTTTTGGGACAGGCCAAAATGAGCAGTTCTTC.

In this sample, this clone turned up a few times. V usage is TRBV5-4 and J usage is TRBJ1-2, with D perhaps TRBD1 (5 bases). Germline V gives CDR1 SGHNT, CDR2 YYREEE (reference sequence). Between the trimmed V and J ends, which lost 4 bases and 7 bases, there was a span of 8 bases. The CDR3 is 11 amino acids. The chain's CDR3 is CASSTGTGYTF. The CDR3 DNA follows: TGTGCCAGCAGCACAGGAACTGGCTACACCTTC.